The source of this T cell receptor (beta chain) is a study of blood T cell repertoires in COVID-19. The wider study: COVID-19 samples, acute and convalescent, were from the United States, Italy and Spain.

In the authors' workflow: From reference gene primer amplification, estimates of nucleated cell counts were derived. Repertoires were generated with immunoSEQ multiplex PCR, while TCRdb's copy carries only in-frame clones and drops some. Clone size and the V and J calls come from that table; the DNA yielded D and trimming. The sample has 180,000 or so clones; around 85% are singletons. V lost 3 bases and J 2 bases, leaving 19 bases between the germline ends. The CDR3 length is 17 residues. CDR1 is SGHNT and CDR2 is YENEEA in the germline V gene. The sample was peripheral blood. This TCR was recovered from a man aged 60 to 75 who had recovered from COVID-19. This sequence joins TRBV11-3 and TRBJ1-1, with D perhaps matching TRBD1 (5 bases). CDR3 DNA: TGTGCCAGCAGCTTCGGGGGGACGGGGGGTAAAAACACTGAAGCTTTCTTT. It yields the protein CASSFGGTGGKNTEAFF.